The T cell receptor beta chain described here comes from a study of CDR3 diversity in severe acne. TCRdb reanalysed the PCR reads using MiXCR and keeps one entry per CDR3 protein. The sample shows about 90,000 distinct CDR3 sequences, 45% to 55% of them seen only once. Trimming took 6 bases from V and 2 from J, leaving 18 bases between them. Germline CDR1 and CDR2: DFQATT and SNEGSKA (reference sequence). This CDR3 has 15 amino acids. Specimen: blood. The chain carries TRBV20-1 and TRBJ2-3; D may be TRBD2 (5 bases). The receptor comes from a male donor with severe acne vulgaris. The CDR3 protein is CSALISAKNTDTQYF. CDR3 sequence (DNA): TGCAGTGCCCTGATTAGCGCCAAGAACACAGATACGCAGTATTTT.